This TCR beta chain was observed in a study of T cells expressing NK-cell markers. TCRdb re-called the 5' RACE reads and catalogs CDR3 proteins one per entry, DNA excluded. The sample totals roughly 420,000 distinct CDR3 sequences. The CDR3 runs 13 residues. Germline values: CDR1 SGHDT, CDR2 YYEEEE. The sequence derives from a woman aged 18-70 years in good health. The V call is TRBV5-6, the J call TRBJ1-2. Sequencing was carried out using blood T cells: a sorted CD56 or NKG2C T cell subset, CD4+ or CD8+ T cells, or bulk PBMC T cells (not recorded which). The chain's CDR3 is CASSSVVNYGYTF.